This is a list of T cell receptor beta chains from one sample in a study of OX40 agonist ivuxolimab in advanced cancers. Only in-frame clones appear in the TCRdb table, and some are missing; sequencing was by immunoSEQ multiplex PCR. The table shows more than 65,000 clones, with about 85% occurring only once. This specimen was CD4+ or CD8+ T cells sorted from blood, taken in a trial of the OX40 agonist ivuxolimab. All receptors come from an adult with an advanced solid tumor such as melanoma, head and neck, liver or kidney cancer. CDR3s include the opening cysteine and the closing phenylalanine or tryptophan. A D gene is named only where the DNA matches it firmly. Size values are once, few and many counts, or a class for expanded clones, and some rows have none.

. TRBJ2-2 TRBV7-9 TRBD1 TGTGCCAGCAGCTCCAGGGACAGGGGAGGCACCGGGGAGCTGTTTTTT CASSSRDRGGTGELFF
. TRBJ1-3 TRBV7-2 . TGTGCCAGCAGCGGTCAGGGGTCTGGAAACACCATATATTTT CASSGQGSGNTIYF
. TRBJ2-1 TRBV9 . TGTGCCAGCAGCTTCGGTGGGAGAACGGGCTCGCATGAGCAGTTCTTC CASSFGGRTGSHEQFF
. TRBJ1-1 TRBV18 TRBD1 TGTGCCAGCTCGCCGACAGGGGAATCGACTGAAGCTTTCTTT CASSPTGESTEAFF
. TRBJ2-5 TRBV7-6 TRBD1 TGTGCCAGCAGCTTAGAGACAGGGGGTGGGAAGACCCAGTACTTC CASSLETGGGKTQYF
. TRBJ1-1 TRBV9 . TGTGCCAGCAGCGTAGAAATGAACACTGAAGCTTTCTTT CASSVEMNTEAFF
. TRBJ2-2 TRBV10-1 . TGCGCCAGCAAGGATCCAGGGGACACCGGGGAGCTGTTTTTT CASKDPGDTGELFF
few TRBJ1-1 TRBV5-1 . TGCGCCAGCAGCAGGGCCCTGAACACTGAAGCTTTCTTT CASSRALNTEAFF
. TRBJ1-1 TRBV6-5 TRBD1 TGTGCCAGCAGAGACCCGACAGGGCGCTTTGTAGCTTTCTTT CASRDPTGRFVAFF
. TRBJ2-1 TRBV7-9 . TGTGCCAGCAGCTCGATATTTAACGGGCTACAGGGTTGGGATGAGCAGTTCTTC CASSSIFNGLQGWDEQFF
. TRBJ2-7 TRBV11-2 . TGTGCCAGCAGCTTACTAGGCACCCTTTACGAGCAGTACTTC CASSLLGTLYEQYF
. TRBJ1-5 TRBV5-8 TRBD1 TGTGCCAGCAGCTTTCCGGGACAGGGGAGTCAGCCCCAGCATTTT CASSFPGQGSQPQHF
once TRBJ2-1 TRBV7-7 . TGTGCCAGCAGCCCCCAGGGGTGGCGGGAGCAGTTCTTC CASSPQGWREQFF
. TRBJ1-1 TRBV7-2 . TGTGCCAGCAGCCGGGGGAACCCTACCGGGAACACTGAAGCTTTCTTT CASSRGNPTGNTEAFF
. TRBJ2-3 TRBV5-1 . TGCGCCAGCAGCCTGCTCCAGGGAACTAGCACAGATACGCAGTATTTT CASSLLQGTSTDTQYF
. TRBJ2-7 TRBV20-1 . TGCAGTGCACTTCCCAAGGACGAGCAGTACTTC CSALPKDEQYF
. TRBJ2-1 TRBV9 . TGTGCCAGCAGCCCGACTGAGAGCTCCTACAATGAGCAGTTCTTC CASSPTESSYNEQFF
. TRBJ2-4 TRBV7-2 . TGTGCCAGCACCTATGGGGGACCCCAAAACATTCAGTACTTC CASTYGGPQNIQYF
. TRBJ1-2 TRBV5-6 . TGTGCCAGCAGCTTTGGACCCCCTTCAGGGGCTAACTATGGCTACACCTTC CASSFGPPSGANYGYTF
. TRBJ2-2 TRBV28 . TGTGCCAGCAGATCCCCAGGGGTCATCACCGGGGAGCTGTTTTTT CASRSPGVITGELFF
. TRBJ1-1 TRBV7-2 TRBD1 TGTGCCAGCAGCTCGATAACGACAGGGGAAGCTTTCTTT CASSSITTGEAFF
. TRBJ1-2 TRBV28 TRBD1 TGTGCCAGCAGGCCGACAGGGGAGGGTGGCTACACCTTC CASRPTGEGGYTF
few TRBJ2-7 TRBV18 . TGTGCCAGCTCACGAGCTGGGGGTTCCAGCAACGAGCAGTACTTC CASSRAGGSSNEQYF
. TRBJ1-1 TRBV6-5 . TGTGCCAGCAGTAAAACAGTGAACACTGAAGCTTTCTTT CASSKTVNTEAFF
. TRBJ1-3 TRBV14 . TGTGCCAGCAGCCAACGGGGGCTTGGAAACACCATATATTTT CASSQRGLGNTIYF
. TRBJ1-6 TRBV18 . TGTGCCAGCTCGGAGGGAAATGATTCACCCCTCCACTTT CASSEGNDSPLHF
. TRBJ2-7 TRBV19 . TGTGCCAGTAGGTGGGGTCAAGGAGGCTCCTACGAGCAGTACTTC CASRWGQGGSYEQYF
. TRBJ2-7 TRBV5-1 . TGCGCCAGCAGCCCGTCACGGGACACCCGACGTGACGAGCAGTACTTC CASSPSRDTRRDEQYF
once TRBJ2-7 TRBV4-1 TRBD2 TGCGCCAGCAGCCAGGGACTAGCGGGGGCCTACGAGCAGTACTTC CASSQGLAGAYEQYF